This TCR beta chain was captured in a study of CD8 T cells in ankylosing spondylitis. Comment on this clonotype: Its antigen is unidentified.

The germline V gene has CDR1 LGHDT and CDR2 YNNKEL (reference sequence). V trimming: 1 base; J trimming: 0 bases; junction bases outside the gene matches: 5. The CDR3 length is 18 residues. TCRdb fed the 5' RACE reads into MiXCR, producing one record per CDR3 protein. The table records approximately 100,000 distinct CDR3 sequences, around 24% of them present only once. General study findings and limits: Disease-associated clones were CD8+ and fairly uncommon in peripheral blood.

The TCR comes from a male donor with ankylosing spondylitis. The chain combines TRBV3-1 with TRBJ2-1; TRBD2 aligns across 11 bases. The sequenced material came from synovial fluid, either unsorted or a sorted T cell fraction (not recorded which). The CDR3 region is CASSQGTSGYSSYNEQFF. CDR3 nucleotides: TGTGCCAGCAGCCAAGGGACTAGCGGGTACAGCTCCTACAATGAGCAGTTCTTC.